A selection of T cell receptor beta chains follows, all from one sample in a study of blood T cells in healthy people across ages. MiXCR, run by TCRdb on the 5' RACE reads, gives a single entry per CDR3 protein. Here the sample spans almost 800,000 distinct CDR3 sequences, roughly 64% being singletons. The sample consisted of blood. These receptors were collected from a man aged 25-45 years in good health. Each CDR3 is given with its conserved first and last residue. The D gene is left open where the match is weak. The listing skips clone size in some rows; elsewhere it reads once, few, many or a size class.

TGTGCCAGCAGCTCCGGGCCAAACTATGGCTACACCTTC	CASSSGPNYGYTF	TRBV7-9	few	NA	TRBJ1-2
TGCAGCGTAGGGGGCGGTTCCTACGAGCAGTACTTC	CSVGGGSYEQYF	TRBV29-1	few	TRBD1	TRBJ2-7
TGTGCCACCAGCAGAGAGGGGGGGACAATAAACAATGAGCAGTTCTTC	CATSREGGTINNEQFF	TRBV15	NA	NA	TRBJ2-1
TGTGCCAGCAGCCAAGAGACAGGATTGAACACTGAAGCTTTCTTT	CASSQETGLNTEAFF	TRBV4-2	many	NA	TRBJ1-1
TGTGCCAGCAGCCTCTACAGGGGGCTAGCGGTAGATACGCAGTATTTT	CASSLYRGLAVDTQYF	TRBV13	NA	TRBD1	TRBJ2-3
TGTGCCGGGAGTGTAGTCAGGGGAGCTTTCTTT	CAGSVVRGAFF	TRBV30	NA	NA	TRBJ1-1
TGTGTCAGCAGTTCCTGGACTAGCGGGGCATACCAAGAGACCCAGTACTTC	CVSSSWTSGAYQETQYF	TRBV28	NA	TRBD2	TRBJ2-5
TGTGCCAGCAGCGTTCTTGGGTCTAGCGGGAGGGATGAGCAGTTCTTC	CASSVLGSSGRDEQFF	TRBV9	NA	TRBD2	TRBJ2-1
TGCAGCGTTGATATAGGCCCAACCTTCTACAATGAGCAGTTCTTC	CSVDIGPTFYNEQFF	TRBV29-1	NA	NA	TRBJ2-1
TGTGCCAGCAGTTACGATAAAGAGACCCAGTACTTC	CASSYDKETQYF	TRBV6-6	NA	NA	TRBJ2-5
TGCGCCAGCAGCTTTCGGGGGACAGGGGACGGTTCACCCCTCCACTTT	CASSFRGTGDGSPLHF	TRBV5-1	NA	TRBD1	TRBJ1-6
TGTGCCAGCAGCTTAAACAGGGCCCCCTACGAGCAGTACTTC	CASSLNRAPYEQYF	TRBV7-9	NA	NA	TRBJ2-7
TGTGCCAGCAGCCAAGAGTTAACAGGGACTGGACTGTTTTTT	CASSQELTGTGLFF	TRBV14	once	NA	TRBJ1-4
TGTGCCAGCAGCGTAGTGGGGACCCAGCCAACCTACGAGCAGTACTTC	CASSVVGTQPTYEQYF	TRBV9	NA	NA	TRBJ2-7
TGCAGTGCCCGGAACCCAAGGGGCAATCAGCCCCAGCATTTT	CSARNPRGNQPQHF	TRBV20-1	NA	NA	TRBJ1-5
TGTGCCAGCAGCCAATTCGGTGTGTTGAGTGACAATGAGCAGTTCTTC	CASSQFGVLSDNEQFF	TRBV4-2	NA	NA	TRBJ2-1
TGTGCCATCACCGCTGATGTGGGGATGAACACTGAAGCTTTCTTT	CAITADVGMNTEAFF	TRBV10-3	NA	NA	TRBJ1-1
TGTGCCAGCGGCAGGGGAACCGGGGAGCTGTTTTTT	CASGRGTGELFF	TRBV6-1	NA	NA	TRBJ2-2
TGCAGCGCAGGTGGTCCGGCCTACGAGCAGTACTTC	CSAGGPAYEQYF	TRBV29-1	few	NA	TRBJ2-7
TGTGCCAGCAGCTTAAAAGCGTGGGGGGACTCGTTCGTGCTATCTGGGGCCAACGTCCTGACTTTC	CASSLKAWGDSFVLSGANVLTF	TRBV11-2	few	NA	TRBJ2-6
TGTGCCAGCAGAAAAGGGGTTGGTGATACTGAAGCTTTCTTT	CASRKGVGDTEAFF	TRBV6-1	NA	NA	TRBJ1-1
TGTGCCAGCAGTCCTCACAAACCGGGTAGGTCCTACGAGCAGTACTTC	CASSPHKPGRSYEQYF	TRBV6-2/TRBV6-3	NA	NA	TRBJ2-7
TGTGCCAGCTCGGGAGACCCCTACAATGAGCAGTTCTTC	CASSGDPYNEQFF	TRBV6-5	NA	NA	TRBJ2-1
TGTGCCAGCAGCCGCGGACTAGCGGGATTAGCCGGCCGTAGGGGGGCCAACGTCCTGACTTTC	CASSRGLAGLAGRRGANVLTF	TRBV11-2	NA	TRBD2	TRBJ2-6
TGTGCCAGCAGCCGGAATCTCGGTGACACTGAAGCTTTCTTT	CASSRNLGDTEAFF	TRBV6-5	NA	NA	TRBJ1-1
TGTGCCAGCAGCCCACAGACAGGGCAAGAGACCCAGTACTTC	CASSPQTGQETQYF	TRBV7-2	NA	TRBD1	TRBJ2-5
TGCAGTGCCCCCCAGGCAGGGCCCACCTACGAGCAGTACTTC	CSAPQAGPTYEQYF	TRBV20-1	NA	NA	TRBJ2-7
TGTGCCAGCAGCTTAGTCTGGACTGACTACGAGCAGTACTTC	CASSLVWTDYEQYF	TRBV7-2	NA	NA	TRBJ2-7
TGTGCCAGCAGCTTAAATGGGGATACCTACGAGCAGTACTTC	CASSLNGDTYEQYF	TRBV7-2	few	NA	TRBJ2-7
TGCGCCAGCAGCTTGGGGGAGAACGAGCAGTACTTC	CASSLGENEQYF	TRBV5-1	once	NA	TRBJ2-7
TGTGCCAGCGGACCGGGGGGCTACGGGGAGACCCAGTACTTC	CASGPGGYGETQYF	TRBV2	once	NA	TRBJ2-5
TGTGCCAGCAGCCCGATGTGGTCCTACGAGCAGTACTTC	CASSPMWSYEQYF	TRBV7-2	NA	NA	TRBJ2-7
TGCGCCAGCAGCTTTGGGGGGACTACGCGACCCACAGATACGCAGTATTTT	CASSFGGTTRPTDTQYF	TRBV5-1	NA	TRBD2	TRBJ2-3
TGCGCCAGCAGCGCCGGGGACCTCAATCAGCCCCAGCATTTT	CASSAGDLNQPQHF	TRBV5-1	NA	NA	TRBJ1-5
TGTGCCAGCAGCGTAGGACTAGCGGGAGGGAACACCGGGGAGCTGTTTTTT	CASSVGLAGGNTGELFF	TRBV9	NA	TRBD2	TRBJ2-2
TGTGCCAGCAGTTACGTTGACAGCTCTGGGGCCAACGTCCTGACTTTC	CASSYVDSSGANVLTF	TRBV6-2/TRBV6-3	few	NA	TRBJ2-6
TGTGCCAGCAGCCTTGCGGGGACGGTAGGGTATGGCTACACCTTC	CASSLAGTVGYGYTF	TRBV7-2	NA	NA	TRBJ1-2
TGCGCCAGCAGACCTCTAGCGGGGGGGTACAATGAGCAGTTCTTC	CASRPLAGGYNEQFF	TRBV4-1	few	TRBD2	TRBJ2-1
TGTGCCAGCAGCCGAAGCGGGACCTCCTCCAGTCGGTATGGCTACACCTTC	CASSRSGTSSSRYGYTF	TRBV3-1	NA	NA	TRBJ1-2
TGTGCCATCAGACCCCGGGACAGTTTGAATGAGCAGTTCTTC	CAIRPRDSLNEQFF	TRBV10-3	NA	TRBD1	TRBJ2-1
TGCAGTGCTAGCTTGGCTAGCGGGGGTGATACGCAGTATTTT	CSASLASGGDTQYF	TRBV20-1	NA	TRBD2	TRBJ2-3
TGCAGCGTGACACTAGAGACCAATGAGCAGTTCTTC	CSVTLETNEQFF	TRBV29-1	NA	NA	TRBJ2-1
TGTGCCAGCAGCCCACGGGCACTACTAGCGGGAGAGACCCAGTACTTC	CASSPRALLAGETQYF	TRBV9	NA	TRBD2	TRBJ2-5
TGTGCCAGCGCCTCCCCCTACGAGCAGTACTTC	CASASPYEQYF	TRBV6-2/TRBV6-3	once	NA	TRBJ2-7
TGTGCCAGCAGTTTAGCCCTTGGACTAGCTGCCTACGAGCAGTACTTC	CASSLALGLAAYEQYF	TRBV28	few	TRBD2	TRBJ2-7
TGTGCCAGCAGGAGTAGCGGGAGCATAGATACGCAGTATTTT	CASRSSGSIDTQYF	TRBV4-2	NA	TRBD2	TRBJ2-3
TGTGCCAGCAGTTCCTGGACAGGGGTCGAGACCCAGTACTTC	CASSSWTGVETQYF	TRBV7-9	few	TRBD1	TRBJ2-5
TGCGCCAGCAGCTTGGGGGGAGCACTAGCGGGAACTTCCACCTACAATGAGCAGTTCTTC	CASSLGGALAGTSTYNEQFF	TRBV5-1	few	TRBD2	TRBJ2-1